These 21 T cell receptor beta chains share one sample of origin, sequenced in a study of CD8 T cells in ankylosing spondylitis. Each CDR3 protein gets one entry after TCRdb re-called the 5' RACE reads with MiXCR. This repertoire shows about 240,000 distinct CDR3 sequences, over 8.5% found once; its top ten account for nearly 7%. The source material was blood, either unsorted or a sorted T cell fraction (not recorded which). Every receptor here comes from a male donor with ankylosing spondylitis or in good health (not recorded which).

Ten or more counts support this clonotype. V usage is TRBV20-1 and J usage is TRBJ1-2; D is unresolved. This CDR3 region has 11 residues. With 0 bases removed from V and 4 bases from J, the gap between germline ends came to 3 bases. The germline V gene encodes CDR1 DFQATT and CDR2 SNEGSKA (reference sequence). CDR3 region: CSARDTYGYTF. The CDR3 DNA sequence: TGCAGTGCTAGAGACACCTATGGCTACACCTTC.

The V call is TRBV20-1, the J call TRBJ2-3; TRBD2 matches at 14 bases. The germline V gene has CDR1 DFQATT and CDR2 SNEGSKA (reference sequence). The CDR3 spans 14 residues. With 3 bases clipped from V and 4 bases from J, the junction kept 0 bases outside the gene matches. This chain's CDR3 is CSARTSGRADTQYF. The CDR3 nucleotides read TGCAGTGCTAGGACTAGCGGGAGGGCAGATACGCAGTATTTT.

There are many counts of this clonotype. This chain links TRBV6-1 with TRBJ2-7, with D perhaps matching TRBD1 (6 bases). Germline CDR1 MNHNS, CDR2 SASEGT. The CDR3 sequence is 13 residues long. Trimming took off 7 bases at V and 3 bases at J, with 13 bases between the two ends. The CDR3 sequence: CASNQGIGYEQYF. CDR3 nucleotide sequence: TGTGCCAGCAACCAGGGGATCGGCTACGAGCAGTACTTC.

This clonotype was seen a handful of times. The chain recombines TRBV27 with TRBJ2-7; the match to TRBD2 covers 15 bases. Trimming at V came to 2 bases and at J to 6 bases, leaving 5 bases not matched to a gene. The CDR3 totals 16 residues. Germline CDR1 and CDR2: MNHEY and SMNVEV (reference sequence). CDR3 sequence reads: CASSLGLAGGQGEQYF. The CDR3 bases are TGTGCCAGCAGTTTAGGACTAGCGGGAGGGCAGGGCGAGCAGTACTTC.

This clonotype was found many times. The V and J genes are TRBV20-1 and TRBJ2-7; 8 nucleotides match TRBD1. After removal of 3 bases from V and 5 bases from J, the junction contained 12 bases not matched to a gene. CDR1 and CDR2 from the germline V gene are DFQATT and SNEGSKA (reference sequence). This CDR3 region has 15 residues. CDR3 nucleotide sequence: TGCAGTGCTAGCCCCAGGGGGCGCGGGATCCACGAGCAGTACTTC. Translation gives CSASPRGRGIHEQYF.

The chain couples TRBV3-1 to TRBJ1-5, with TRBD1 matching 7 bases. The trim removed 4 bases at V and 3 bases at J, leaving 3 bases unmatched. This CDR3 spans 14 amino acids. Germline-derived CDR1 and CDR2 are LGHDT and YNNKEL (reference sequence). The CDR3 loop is CASSLDRVNQPQHF. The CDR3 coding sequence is TGTGCCAGCAGCCTAGACAGGGTCAATCAGCCCCAGCATTTT.

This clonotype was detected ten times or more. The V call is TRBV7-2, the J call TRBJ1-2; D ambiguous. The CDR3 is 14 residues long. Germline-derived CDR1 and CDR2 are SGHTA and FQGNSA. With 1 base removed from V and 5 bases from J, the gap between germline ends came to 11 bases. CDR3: CASSLEGGRYGYTF. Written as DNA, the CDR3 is TGTGCCAGCAGCTTAGAGGGAGGGCGGTATGGCTACACCTTC. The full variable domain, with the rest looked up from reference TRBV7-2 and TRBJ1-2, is GAGVSQSPSNKVTEKGKDVELRCDPISGHTALYWYRQSLGQGLEFLIYFQGNSAPDKSGLPSDRFSAERTGGSVSTLTIQRTQQEDSAVYLCASSLEGGRYGYTFGSGTRLTVV.

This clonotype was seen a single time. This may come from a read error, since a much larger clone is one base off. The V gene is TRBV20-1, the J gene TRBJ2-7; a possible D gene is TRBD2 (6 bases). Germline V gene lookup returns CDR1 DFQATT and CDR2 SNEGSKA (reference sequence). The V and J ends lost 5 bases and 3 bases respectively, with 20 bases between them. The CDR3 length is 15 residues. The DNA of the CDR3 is TGCAGTGCTGCCCCCCGTTGGAGGGAGCACTACGAGCAGTACTTC. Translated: CSAAPRWREHYEQYF.

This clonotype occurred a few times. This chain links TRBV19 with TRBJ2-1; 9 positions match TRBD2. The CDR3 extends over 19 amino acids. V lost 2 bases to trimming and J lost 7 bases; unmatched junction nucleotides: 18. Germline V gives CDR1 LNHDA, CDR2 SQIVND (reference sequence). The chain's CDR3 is CASSILHPMSSGVRNEQFF. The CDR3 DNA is TGTGCCAGTAGTATATTACACCCCATGTCTAGCGGGGTAAGGAATGAGCAGTTCTTC. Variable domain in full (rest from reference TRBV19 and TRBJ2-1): DGGITQSPKYLFRKEGQNVTLSCEQNLNHDAMYWYRQDPGQGLRLIYYSQIVNDFQKGDIAEGYSVSREKKESFPLTVTSAQKNPTAFYLCASSILHPMSSGVRNEQFFGPGTRLTVL.

CDR3 amino acids: CASSQDVGGSGRTTDTQYF. Written as DNA, the CDR3 is TGTGCCAGCAGCCAAGACGTAGGAGGGAGCGGGAGGACGACAGATACGCAGTATTTT. The V gene is TRBV14, the J gene TRBJ2-3; 9 nucleotides align to TRBD2. With 0 bases clipped from V and 3 bases from J, the junction kept 13 bases outside the gene matches. The CDR3 totals 19 residues. Germline CDR1 is SGHDN and CDR2 is FVKESK. The full variable domain, rest sourced from reference TRBV14 and TRBJ2-3, is EAGVTQFPSHSVIEKGQTVTLRCDPISGHDNLYWYRRVMGKEIKFLLHFVKESKQDESGMPNNRFLAERTGGTYSTLKVQPAELEDSGVYFCASSQDVGGSGRTTDTQYFGPGTRLTVL.

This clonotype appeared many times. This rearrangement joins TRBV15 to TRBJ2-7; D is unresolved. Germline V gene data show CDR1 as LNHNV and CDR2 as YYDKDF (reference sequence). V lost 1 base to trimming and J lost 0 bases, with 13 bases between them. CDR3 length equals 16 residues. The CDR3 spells CATSRGPGSVSYEQYF. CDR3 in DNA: TGTGCCACCAGCAGAGGACCCGGGTCCGTCTCCTACGAGCAGTACTTC.

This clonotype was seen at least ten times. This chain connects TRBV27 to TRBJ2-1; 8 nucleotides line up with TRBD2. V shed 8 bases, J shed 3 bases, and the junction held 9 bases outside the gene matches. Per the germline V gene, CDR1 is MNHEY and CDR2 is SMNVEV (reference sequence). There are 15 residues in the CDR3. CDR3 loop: CASHPGREVYNEQFF. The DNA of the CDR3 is TGTGCCAGCCACCCTGGGCGGGAGGTCTACAATGAGCAGTTCTTC.

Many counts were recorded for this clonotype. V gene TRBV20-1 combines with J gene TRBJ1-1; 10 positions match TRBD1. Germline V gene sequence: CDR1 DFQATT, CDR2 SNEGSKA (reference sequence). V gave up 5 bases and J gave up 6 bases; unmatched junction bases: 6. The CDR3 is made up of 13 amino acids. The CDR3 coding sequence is TGCAGTGCTCCTCGGGACAGGGGATCTGAAGCTTTCTTT. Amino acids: CSAPRDRGSEAFF.

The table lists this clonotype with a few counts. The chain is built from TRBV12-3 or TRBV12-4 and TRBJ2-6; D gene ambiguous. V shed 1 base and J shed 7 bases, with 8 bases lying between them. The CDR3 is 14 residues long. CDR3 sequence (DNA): TGTGCCAGCAGTTTAGGGGTGAGAGCCAACGTCCTGACTTTC. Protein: CASSLGVRANVLTF.

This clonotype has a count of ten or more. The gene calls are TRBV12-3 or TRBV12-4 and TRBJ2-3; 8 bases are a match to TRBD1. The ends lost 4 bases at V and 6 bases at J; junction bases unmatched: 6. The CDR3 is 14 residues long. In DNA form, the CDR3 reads TGTGCCAGCAGTTCCGGACAGGGTAGCGATACGCAGTATTTT. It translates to CASSSGQGSDTQYF.

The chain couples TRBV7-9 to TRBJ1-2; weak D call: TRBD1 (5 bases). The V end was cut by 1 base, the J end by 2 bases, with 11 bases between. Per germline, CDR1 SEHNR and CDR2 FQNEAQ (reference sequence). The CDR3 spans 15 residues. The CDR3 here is CASSLEPGTNYGYTF. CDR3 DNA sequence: TGTGCCAGCAGCTTAGAGCCGGGGACGAACTATGGCTACACCTTC.

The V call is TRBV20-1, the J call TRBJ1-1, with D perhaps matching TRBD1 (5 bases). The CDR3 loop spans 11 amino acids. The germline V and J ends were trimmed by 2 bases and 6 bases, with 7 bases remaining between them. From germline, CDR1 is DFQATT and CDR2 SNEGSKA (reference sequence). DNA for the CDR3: TGCAGTGCTAGACAGGGCGCTGAAGCTTTCTTT. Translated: CSARQGAEAFF.

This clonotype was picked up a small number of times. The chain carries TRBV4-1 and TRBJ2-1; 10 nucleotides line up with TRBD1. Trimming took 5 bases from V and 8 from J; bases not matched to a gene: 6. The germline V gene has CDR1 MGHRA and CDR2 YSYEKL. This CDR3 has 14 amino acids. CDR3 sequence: CASSAGQGGHEQFF. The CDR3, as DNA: TGCGCCAGCAGCGCCGGACAGGGGGGACATGAGCAGTTCTTC.

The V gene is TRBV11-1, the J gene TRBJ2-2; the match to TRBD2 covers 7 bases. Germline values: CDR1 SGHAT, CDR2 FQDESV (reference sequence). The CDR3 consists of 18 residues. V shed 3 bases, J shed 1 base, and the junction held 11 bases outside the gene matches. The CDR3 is CASSFPTLAALNTGELFF. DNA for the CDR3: TGTGCCAGCAGCTTCCCTACCCTAGCGGCCCTGAACACCGGGGAGCTGTTTTTT.

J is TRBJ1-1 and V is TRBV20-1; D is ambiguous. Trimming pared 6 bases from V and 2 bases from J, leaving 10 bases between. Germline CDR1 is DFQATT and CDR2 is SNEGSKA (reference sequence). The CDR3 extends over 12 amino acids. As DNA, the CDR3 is TGCAGTGCGTGGCAGACCAACACTGAAGCTTTCTTT. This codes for CSAWQTNTEAFF.

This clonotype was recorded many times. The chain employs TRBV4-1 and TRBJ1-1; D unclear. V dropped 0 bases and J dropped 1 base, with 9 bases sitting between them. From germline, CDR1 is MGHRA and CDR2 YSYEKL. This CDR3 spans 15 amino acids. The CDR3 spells CASSQERSRNTEAFF. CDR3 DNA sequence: TGCGCCAGCAGCCAAGAGCGGTCGAGGAACACTGAAGCTTTCTTT.